Below are 10 T cell receptor beta chains sequenced from a single sample in a study of cytomegalovirus exposure and HLA in healthy donors. PCR amplification relied on 60 Vbeta primers (plus 13 Jbeta primers). Sequencing was performed with immunoSEQ multiplex PCR; in TCRdb, only in-frame clones are kept and a portion is missing. Of under 250,000 clones in the sample, 75% to 80% were seen once. The sequencing sample was made of PBMCs. These receptors all come from a male donor in good health and CMV-seronegative.

In this sample, this clone turned up a few times. This chain links TRBV21-1 with TRBJ2-1; whether TRBD1, the table's D call, matches the DNA was not checked. TRBV21-1 is termed a pseudogene. The length of the CDR3 is 16 residues. The CDR3: CASSKVVTGEPNEQFF. In nucleotides, the CDR3 is TGTGCCAGCAGCAAAGTTGTGACAGGGGAACCCAATGAGCAGTTCTTC.

The V call is TRBV9, the J call TRBJ2-1, with TRBD2 matching over 12 bases. CDR3 length: 17 amino acids. J was trimmed by 8 bases and V by 2 bases; bases with no gene match: 11. Germline V gives CDR1 SGDLS, CDR2 YYNGEE. DNA for the CDR3: TGTGCCAGCAGCGTCGGTGGACTAGCGGGATATCTAGATGAGCAGTTCTTC. Encoded protein: CASSVGGLAGYLDEQFF.

The chain carries TRBV7-8 and TRBJ2-3; the match to TRBD2 covers 11 bases. This CDR3 contains 18 residues. CDR1 is SGHVS, CDR2 FQNEAQ, per germline. With V trimmed by 5 bases and J by 2 bases, 12 bases remained unmatched. The CDR3 bases are TGTGCCAGCAGCCTATGGGCCACGGGACTAGCGGACACAGATACGCAGTATTTT. Translating gives CASSLWATGLADTDTQYF.

The gene calls are TRBV11-3 and TRBJ2-7; 8 nucleotides match TRBD2. After removal of 1 base from V and 7 bases from J, the junction contained 6 bases not matched to a gene. The germline CDR1 and CDR2 sequences are SGHNT and YENEEA. The CDR3 runs 14 residues. CDR3 protein: CASSLGQTSVEQYF. The CDR3 bases are TGTGCCAGCAGCTTAGGGCAGACTAGCGTGGAGCAGTACTTC.

This clone came up a few times. This rearrangement joins TRBV27 to TRBJ2-7; D is possibly TRBD2 (7 bases). The CDR3 is made up of 12 amino acids. V was clipped by 6 bases and J by 7 bases, with 13 bases between them. Germline loops: CDR1 MNHEY, CDR2 SMNVEV (reference sequence). The CDR3 loop is CASSAGAGEQYF. The CDR3 region has the DNA TGTGCCAGCAGCGCGGGGGCTGGGGAGCAGTACTTC.

The V gene is TRBV6-1, the J gene TRBJ2-1; 7 nucleotides line up with TRBD1. The V segment lost 3 bases and the J segment 2 bases; nucleotides outside the gene matches: 7. The CDR3 sequence is 16 residues long. Per germline, CDR1 MNHNS and CDR2 SASEGT. DNA of the CDR3: TGTGCCAGCAGTGAGATGCAGGGGGACCCCTACAATGAGCAGTTCTTC. Translating gives CASSEMQGDPYNEQFF.

V gene TRBV11-3 combines with J gene TRBJ2-5; a weak D match, TRBD2 (6 bases). Trimming removed 5 bases from V and 2 bases from J, with 15 bases in between. This CDR3 is built from 15 residues. Germline CDR1 is SGHNT and CDR2 is YENEEA. The CDR3 coding sequence is TGTGCCAGCAGCCCGGGGGTTAAGGGGCAAGAGACCCAGTACTTC. Amino acid sequence: CASSPGVKGQETQYF.

The chain couples TRBV15 to TRBJ1-1; 8 nucleotides agree with TRBD1. The CDR3 loop spans 14 amino acids. Germline-derived CDR1 and CDR2 are LNHNV and YYDKDF (reference sequence). V lost 1 base, J lost 4 bases, and 2 bases stayed unmatched. This CDR3 reads CATSRVTGGTEAFF. CDR3 sequence (DNA): TGTGCCACCAGCAGAGTAACAGGGGGCACTGAAGCTTTCTTT.

In DNA form, the CDR3 reads TGTGCCAGCAGTTACGTGGGGGGAGCGTCACCCCTCCACTTT. Protein product: CASSYVGGASPLHF. The chain joins TRBV6-5 to TRBJ1-6; tentatively, D is TRBD1 (5 bases). Germline V gene lookup returns CDR1 MNHEY and CDR2 SVGAGI. CDR3 length: 14 residues. V was shortened by 2 bases and J by 10 bases, with 12 bases between the two germline ends.

The chain carries TRBV6-1 and TRBJ1-5, with 9 bases matching TRBD1. The CDR3 covers 13 residues. Per the germline V gene, CDR1 is MNHNS and CDR2 is SASEGT. V lost 8 bases to trimming and J lost 6 bases; unmatched junction nucleotides: 5. As DNA, the CDR3 is TGTGCCAGCGTCGGGACAGGGCTTCAGCCCCAGCATTTT. It is translated as CASVGTGLQPQHF.